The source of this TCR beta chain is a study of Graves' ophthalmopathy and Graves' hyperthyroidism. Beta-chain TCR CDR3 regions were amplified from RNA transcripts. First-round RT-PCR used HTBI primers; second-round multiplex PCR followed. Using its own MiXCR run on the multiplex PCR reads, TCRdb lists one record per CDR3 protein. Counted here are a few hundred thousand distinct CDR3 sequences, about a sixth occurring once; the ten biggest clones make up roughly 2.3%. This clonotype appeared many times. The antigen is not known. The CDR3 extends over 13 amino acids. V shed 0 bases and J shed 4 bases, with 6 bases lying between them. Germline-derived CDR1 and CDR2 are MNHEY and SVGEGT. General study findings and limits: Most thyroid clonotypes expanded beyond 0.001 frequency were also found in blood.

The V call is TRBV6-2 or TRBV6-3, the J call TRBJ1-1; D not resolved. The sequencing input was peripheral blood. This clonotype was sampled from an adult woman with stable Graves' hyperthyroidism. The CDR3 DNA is TGTGCCAGCAGTTACTCCGGGATCACTGAAGCTTTCTTT. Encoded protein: CASSYSGITEAFF.